The sequence of this T cell receptor beta chain was determined in a study of Ad26.COV2.S vaccination and SARS-CoV-2 variants. As for the study in general: Participant was drawn from the COV1001 Ad26.COV2.S trial arm. Doses of Ad26.COV2.S were injected into muscle once or twice, 56 days apart.

Trimming left V 5 bases short and J 4 bases short, with 11 bases between. This CDR3 spans 13 amino acids. Treatment: around 19 received Ad26.COV2.S at low or high dose, single or two shots; roughly five received placebo; per-sample allocation not given. Day 63 after the first injection of vaccine or placebo was the sampling time. Expressing Wuhan-strain SARS-CoV-2 spike, an Ad26 vector served as the vaccine. Whole-study findings and limits: Researchers cautioned that TCR breadth and depth analyses may have underestimated total T cell responses.

Assay: immunoSEQ multiplex PCR; the TCRdb copy retains only in-frame clones and omits some. This sample has about 350,000 clones, with 86% found just once. To note about this clone: Its antigen is undetermined.

The source of this sequence is a person between 18 and 65 years old who received the Ad26.COV2.S COVID-19 vaccine or a placebo. The sequences come from peripheral blood, collected in a trial of Ad26.COV2.S vaccine versus placebo. J is TRBJ1-1 and V is TRBV12-3 or TRBV12-4; D gene ambiguous. The CDR3 loop reads CASSRSGFTEAFF. The CDR3 DNA reads TGTGCCAGCAGTAGATCGGGGTTCACTGAAGCTTTCTTT.